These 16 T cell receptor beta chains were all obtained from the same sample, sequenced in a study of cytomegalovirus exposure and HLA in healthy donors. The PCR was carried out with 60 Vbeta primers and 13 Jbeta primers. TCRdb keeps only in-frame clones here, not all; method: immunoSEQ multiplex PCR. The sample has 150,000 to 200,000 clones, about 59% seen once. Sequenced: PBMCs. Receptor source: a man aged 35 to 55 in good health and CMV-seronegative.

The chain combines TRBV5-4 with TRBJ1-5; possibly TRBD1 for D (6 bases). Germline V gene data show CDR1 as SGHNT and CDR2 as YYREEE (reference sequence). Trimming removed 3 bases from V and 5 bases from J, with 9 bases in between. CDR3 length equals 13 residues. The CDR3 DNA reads TGTGCCAGCAGCTGGGACATCGATCAGCCCCAGCATTTT. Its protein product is CASSWDIDQPQHF. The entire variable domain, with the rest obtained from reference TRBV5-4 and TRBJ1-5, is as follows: ETGVTQSPTHLIKTRGQQVTLRCSSQSGHNTVSWYQQALGQGPQFIFQYYREEENGRGNFPPRFSGLQFPNYSSELNVNALELDDSALYLCASSWDIDQPQHFGDGTRLSIL.

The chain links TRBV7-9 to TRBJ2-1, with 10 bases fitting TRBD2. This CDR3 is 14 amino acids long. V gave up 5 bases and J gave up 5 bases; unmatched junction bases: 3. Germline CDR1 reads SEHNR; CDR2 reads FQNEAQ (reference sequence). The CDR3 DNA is TGTGCCAGCAGCCCCGGGACTAGCGACAATGAGCAGTTCTTC. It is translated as CASSPGTSDNEQFF.

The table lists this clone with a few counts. The DNA of the CDR3 is TGTGCCAGTAATACGCCCGCGTTGCGCGCAGATACGCAGTATTTT. Protein product: CASNTPALRADTQYF. The V call is TRBV19, the J call TRBJ2-3; D ambiguous. The germline V gene has CDR1 LNHDA and CDR2 SQIVND (reference sequence). V was pared by 7 bases and J by 4 bases, with 18 bases between. The CDR3 contains 15 residues.

The CDR3 sequence: CASRAGTSGTYEQYF. In DNA, the CDR3 is TGTGCCAGCAGGGCCGGGACTAGCGGTACCTACGAGCAGTACTTC. The chain combines TRBV7-9 with TRBJ2-7; 11 bases match TRBD2. This CDR3 is built from 15 residues. The trim removed 6 bases at V and 2 bases at J, leaving 6 bases unmatched. The germline V gene has CDR1 SEHNR and CDR2 FQNEAQ (reference sequence).

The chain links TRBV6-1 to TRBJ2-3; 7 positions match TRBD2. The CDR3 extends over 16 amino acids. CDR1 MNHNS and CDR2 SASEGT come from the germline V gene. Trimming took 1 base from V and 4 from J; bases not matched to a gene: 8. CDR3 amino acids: CASSEEAGPHADTQYF. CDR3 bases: TGTGCCAGCAGTGAAGAAGCGGGGCCGCACGCAGATACGCAGTATTTT.

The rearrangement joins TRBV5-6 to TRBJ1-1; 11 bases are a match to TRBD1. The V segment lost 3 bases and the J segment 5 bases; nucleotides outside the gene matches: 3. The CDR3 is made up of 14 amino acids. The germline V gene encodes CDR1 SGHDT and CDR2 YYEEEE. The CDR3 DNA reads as TGTGCCAGCAGCTGGACAGGGGGCCGGACTGAAGCTTTCTTT. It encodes CASSWTGGRTEAFF.

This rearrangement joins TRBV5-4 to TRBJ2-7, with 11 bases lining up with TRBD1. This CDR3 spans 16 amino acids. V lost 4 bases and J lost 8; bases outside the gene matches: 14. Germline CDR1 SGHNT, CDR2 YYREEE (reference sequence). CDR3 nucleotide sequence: TGTGCCAGCAGCCGGGGACAGGGGGTTGCTGTCACCAAGCAGTACTTC. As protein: CASSRGQGVAVTKQYF.

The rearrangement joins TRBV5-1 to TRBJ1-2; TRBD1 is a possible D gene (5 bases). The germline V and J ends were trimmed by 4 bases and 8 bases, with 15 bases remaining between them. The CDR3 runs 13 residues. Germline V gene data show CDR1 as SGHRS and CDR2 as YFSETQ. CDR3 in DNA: TGCGCCAGCAGCCCGGGTACCGGGGGAGGCTACACCTTC. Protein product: CASSPGTGGGYTF.

CDR3 sequence reads: CASSRRANTGTQYF. The DNA for the CDR3 is TGTGCCAGCAGTCGGCGGGCGAATACGGGGACCCAGTACTTC. The chain is built from TRBV6-5 and TRBJ2-5; TRBD2 might be the D (5 bases). V gave up 5 bases and J gave up 7 bases, with 17 bases separating them. CDR3 length: 14 residues. Germline V gene data show CDR1 as MNHEY and CDR2 as SVGAGI.

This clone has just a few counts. CDR3 nucleotide sequence: TGCGCCAGCAGCTTGGCCTCGGGGCCCGCTTCTAGCGGGAGTTCCCACGAGCAGTACTTC. Residues: CASSLASGPASSGSSHEQYF. The rearrangement links TRBV5-1 to TRBJ2-7; 10 bases align to TRBD2. Germline trimming cut 0 bases from V and 5 bases from J; bases unmatched to any gene: 20. The CDR3 length is 20 residues. Germline loops: CDR1 SGHRS, CDR2 YFSETQ.

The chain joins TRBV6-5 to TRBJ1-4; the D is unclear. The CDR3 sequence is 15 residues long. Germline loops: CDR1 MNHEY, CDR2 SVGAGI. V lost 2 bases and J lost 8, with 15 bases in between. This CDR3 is CASSYRGLRNEKLFF. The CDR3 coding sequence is TGTGCCAGCAGTTACCGGGGTCTTAGGAACGAAAAACTGTTTTTT.

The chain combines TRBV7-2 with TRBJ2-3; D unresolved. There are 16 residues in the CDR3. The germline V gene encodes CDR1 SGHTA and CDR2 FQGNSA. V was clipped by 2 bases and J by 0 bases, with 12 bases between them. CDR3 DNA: TGTGCCAGCAGCTTATTCGGAGTTCTAAGCACAGATACGCAGTATTTT. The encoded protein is CASSLFGVLSTDTQYF.

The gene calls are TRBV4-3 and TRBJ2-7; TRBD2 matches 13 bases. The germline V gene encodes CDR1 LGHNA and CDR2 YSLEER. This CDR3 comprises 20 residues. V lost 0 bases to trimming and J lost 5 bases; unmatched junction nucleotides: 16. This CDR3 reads CASSQDLVGLAGVHNNEQYF. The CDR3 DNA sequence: TGCGCCAGCAGCCAAGACCTGGTCGGACTAGCGGGAGTCCATAATAACGAGCAGTACTTC.

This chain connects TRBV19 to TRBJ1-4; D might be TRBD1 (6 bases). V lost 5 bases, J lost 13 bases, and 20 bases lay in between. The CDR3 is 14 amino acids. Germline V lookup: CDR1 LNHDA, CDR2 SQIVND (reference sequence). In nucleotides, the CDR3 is TGTGCCAGTAGTCAAAACAGGGACCCTGAAGGACTGTTTTTT. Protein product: CASSQNRDPEGLFF.

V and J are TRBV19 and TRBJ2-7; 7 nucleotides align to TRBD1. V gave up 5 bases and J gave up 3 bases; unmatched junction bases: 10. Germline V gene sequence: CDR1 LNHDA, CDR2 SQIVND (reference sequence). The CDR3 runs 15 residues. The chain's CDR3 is CASSLGPGGGYEQYF. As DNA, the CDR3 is TGTGCCAGTAGTTTGGGCCCAGGGGGTGGCTACGAGCAGTACTTC.

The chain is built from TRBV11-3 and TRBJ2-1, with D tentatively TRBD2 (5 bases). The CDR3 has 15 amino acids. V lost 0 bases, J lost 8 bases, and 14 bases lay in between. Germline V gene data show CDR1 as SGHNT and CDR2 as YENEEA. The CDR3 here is CASSLESASPHEQFF. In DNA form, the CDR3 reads TGTGCCAGCAGCTTAGAATCCGCTAGCCCACATGAGCAGTTCTTC. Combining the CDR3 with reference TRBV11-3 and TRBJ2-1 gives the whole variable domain EAGVVQSPRYKIIEKKQPVAFWCNPISGHNTLYWYLQNLGQGPELLIRYENEEAVDDSQLPKDRFSAERLKGVDSTLKIQPAELGDSAVYLCASSLESASPHEQFFGPGTRLTVL.